What follows are 8 T cell receptor beta chains derived from one specimen sequenced in a study of blood T cells in healthy people across ages. Then a second PCR, running about 7 to 11 cycles, was carried out with a sample-barcoded 5' primer and a J-beta primer mix. A single record per CDR3 protein comes from TCRdb applying MiXCR to the 5' RACE reads. Of 1,800,000 or so distinct CDR3 sequences in the sample, roughly 43% are singletons; the top ten hold roughly 23%. Input material: blood. The source of these receptors is a human donor in good health.

The CDR3 DNA is TGCAGTGTAGGGAGAGGCTTCCTCTACGAGCAGTACTTC. The encoded protein is CSVGRGFLYEQYF. This rearrangement joins TRBV20-1 to TRBJ2-7, with a weak D call TRBD2 (5 bases). Germline V gene lookup returns CDR1 DFQATT and CDR2 SNEGSKA (reference sequence). Trimming shortened V by 7 bases and J by 3 bases, and 16 bases separated the two germline ends. CDR3 size: 13 residues.

The table lists this clonotype with many counts. J is TRBJ2-4 and V is TRBV4-3, with TRBD1 identical over 7 bases. CDR3 length: 13 residues. Germline loops: CDR1 LGHNA, CDR2 YSLEER. V gave up 3 bases and J gave up 9 bases; unmatched junction bases: 5. The CDR3 DNA reads TGCGCCAGCAGCCAGGATACAGGGGCCATTCAGTACTTC. This sequence encodes CASSQDTGAIQYF.

In this sample, this clonotype turned up a few times. The chain couples TRBV6-5 to TRBJ1-4, with D perhaps matching TRBD1 (6 bases). The CDR3 is 16 amino acids. V lost 5 bases and J 6 bases, leaving 19 bases between the germline ends. CDR1 and CDR2 from the germline V gene are MNHEY and SVGAGI. CDR3 region: CASSLYTGKGYEKLFF. The CDR3 coding sequence is TGTGCCAGCAGTCTATATACAGGGAAGGGGTATGAAAAACTGTTTTTT.

V is TRBV20-1 and J is TRBJ2-5; D is undetermined. V lost 7 bases and J 5 bases, leaving 11 bases between the germline ends. Germline lookup yields CDR1 DFQATT and CDR2 SNEGSKA (reference sequence). The CDR3 is made up of 11 amino acids. CDR3 sequence (DNA): TGCAGTGGGGTCTCTTCGGAGACCCAGTACTTC. It yields the protein CSGVSSETQYF.

The chain joins TRBV6-5 to TRBJ2-6; 9 positions match TRBD1. Unmatched junction bases numbered 6, after V lost 4 bases and J lost 8 bases. Germline V gene lookup returns CDR1 MNHEY and CDR2 SVGAGI. The CDR3 contains 15 residues. The chain's CDR3 is CASSSTGGATNVLTF. In DNA form, the CDR3 reads TGTGCCAGCAGTTCTACAGGGGGCGCAACCAACGTCCTGACTTTC.

This clonotype was picked up a small number of times. The CDR3 here is CAISVTGTGFNEQFF. CDR3 nucleotides: TGTGCCATCAGTGTTACCGGGACGGGATTCAATGAGCAGTTCTTC. This chain connects TRBV10-3 to TRBJ2-1; D might be TRBD1 or TRBD2, each matching 5 bases. This CDR3 spans 15 amino acids. CDR1 and CDR2 from the germline V gene are ENHRY and SYGVKD. Between the trimmed V and J ends, which lost 4 bases and 6 bases, there was a span of 16 bases.

In its sample, this clonotype was seen a few times. Here the CDR3 DNA reads TGTGCCAGCAGTCTAGCGTTTAGCTCCTACAATGAGCAGTTCTTC. It encodes CASSLAFSSYNEQFF. J is TRBJ2-1 and V is TRBV6-4; D perhaps matches TRBD2 (6 bases). With 5 bases removed from V and 0 bases from J, the gap between germline ends came to 11 bases. Germline-derived CDR1 and CDR2 are MRHNA and SNTAGT. The CDR3 has 15 residues.

V gene TRBV4-1 combines with J gene TRBJ1-1; D is unclear. Germline assignment: CDR1 MGHRA and CDR2 YSYEKL. CDR3 length: 17 amino acids. Trimming stripped 4 bases from V and 2 bases from J, with 20 bases between. The DNA of the CDR3 is TGCGCCAGCAGCCTCACCTCCGAGCTGGGGTCTAACACTGAAGCTTTCTTT. Translating it yields CASSLTSELGSNTEAFF.